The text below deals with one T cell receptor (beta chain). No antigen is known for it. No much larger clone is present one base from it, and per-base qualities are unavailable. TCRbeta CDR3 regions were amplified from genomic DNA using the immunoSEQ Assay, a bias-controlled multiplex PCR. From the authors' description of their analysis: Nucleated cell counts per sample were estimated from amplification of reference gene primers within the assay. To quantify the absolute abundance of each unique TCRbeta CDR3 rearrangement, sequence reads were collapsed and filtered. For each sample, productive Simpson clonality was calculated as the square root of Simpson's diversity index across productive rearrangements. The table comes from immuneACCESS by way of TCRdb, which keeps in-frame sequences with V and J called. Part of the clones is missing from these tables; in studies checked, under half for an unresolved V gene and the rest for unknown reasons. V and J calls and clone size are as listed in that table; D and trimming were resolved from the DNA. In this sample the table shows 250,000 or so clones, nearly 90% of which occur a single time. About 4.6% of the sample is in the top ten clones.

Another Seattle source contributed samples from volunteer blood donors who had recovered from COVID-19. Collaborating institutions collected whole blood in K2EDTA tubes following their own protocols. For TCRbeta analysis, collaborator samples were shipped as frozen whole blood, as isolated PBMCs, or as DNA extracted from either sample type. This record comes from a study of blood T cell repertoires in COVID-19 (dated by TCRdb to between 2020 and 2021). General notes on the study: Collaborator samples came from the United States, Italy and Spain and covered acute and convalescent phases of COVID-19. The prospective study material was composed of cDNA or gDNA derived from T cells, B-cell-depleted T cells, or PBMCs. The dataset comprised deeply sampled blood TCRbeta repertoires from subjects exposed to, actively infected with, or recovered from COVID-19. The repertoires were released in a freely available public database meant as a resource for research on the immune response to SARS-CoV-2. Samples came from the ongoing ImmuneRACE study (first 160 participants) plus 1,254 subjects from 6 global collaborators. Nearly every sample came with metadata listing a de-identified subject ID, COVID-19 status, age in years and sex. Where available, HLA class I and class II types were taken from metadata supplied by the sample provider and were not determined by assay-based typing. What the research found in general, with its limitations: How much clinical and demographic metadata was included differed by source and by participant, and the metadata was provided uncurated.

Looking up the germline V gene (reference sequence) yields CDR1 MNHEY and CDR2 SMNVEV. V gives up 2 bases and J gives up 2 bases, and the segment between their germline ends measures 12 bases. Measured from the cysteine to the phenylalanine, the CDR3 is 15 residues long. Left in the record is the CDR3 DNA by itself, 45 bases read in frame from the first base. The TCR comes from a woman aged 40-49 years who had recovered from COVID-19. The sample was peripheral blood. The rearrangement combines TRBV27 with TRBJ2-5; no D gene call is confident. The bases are TGTGCCAGCAGTTTAAGACGCGGCAGTCAAGAGACCCAGTACTTC. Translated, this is CASSLRRGSQETQYF.